Sequencing of this T cell receptor beta chain was carried out in a study of T cells after somatic rescue of genetic block. Trimming took off 6 bases at V and 0 bases at J, with 9 bases between the two ends. CDR3 size: 15 residues. Germline values: CDR1 LNHDA, CDR2 SQIVND (reference sequence). Generated by immunoSEQ multiplex PCR, the TCRdb table keeps only in-frame clones and is missing some. The repertoire holds more than 12,000 clones, over 70% seen once, with 14% in the top ten. The source is a boy aged 5-17 years. J is TRBJ2-6 and V is TRBV19, with no clear D. Source material: peripheral blood mononuclear cells (PBMCs). DNA of the CDR3: TGTGCCAGTAGCAGTTCGGCCTCTGGGGCCAACGTCCTGACTTTC. It specifies CASSSSASGANVLTF.